The rows below give T cell receptor beta chains drawn from one sample of a study of beta chain features in type 1 diabetes. The data were produced by immunoSEQ multiplex PCR, yet TCRdb's version contains in-frame clones alone and is incomplete. Among approximately 150,000 clones listed, 8.5% to 12% were seen once. Sequencing used naive CD4+ T cells from blood. The receptors derive from a young man in good health. The CDR3 runs from the conserved cysteine through the conserved F or W. The D gene is left open where the match is weak. A clone size is listed for some rows: how often the clone was seen (once, few, many), or a class if it is expanded.

TRBV5-1	TRBD1	.	TRBJ2-7	TGCGCCAGCAGCTTAAGGGTGGACAGGGGCTACGAGCAGTACTTC	CASSLRVDRGYEQYF
TRBV7-9	.	.	TRBJ1-1	TGTGCCAGCAGCTTAGGGAGGGACTGGGCTGAAGCTTTCTTT	CASSLGRDWAEAFF
TRBV5-6	.	.	TRBJ1-6	TGTGCCAGCAGCTTTGGGCGCGGGGGAAGGCATTCACCCCTCCACTTT	CASSFGRGGRHSPLHF
TRBV7-2	.	few	TRBJ1-1	TGTGCCAGCAGCTTAGGGGGAGGGGGATATGAAGCTTTCTTT	CASSLGGGGYEAFF
TRBV11-2	TRBD1	few	TRBJ2-7	TGTGCCAGCAGGTCGCGGTCCGGGACAGGCTACGAGCAGTACTTC	CASRSRSGTGYEQYF
TRBV11-3	TRBD2	.	TRBJ2-1	TGTGCCAGCAGCCCCGCCGGGGGGGGCAGAAATGAGCAGTTCTTC	CASSPAGGGRNEQFF
TRBV6-6	.	few	TRBJ2-5	TGTGCCAGCAGGAAAGGGACAAAAGAGACCCAGTACTTC	CASRKGTKETQYF
TRBV5-1	TRBD1	.	TRBJ1-2	TGCGCCAGCAGCGGGGACAGGGCCAATGGCTACACCTTC	CASSGDRANGYTF
TRBV4-2	.	few	TRBJ2-2	TGTGCCAGCAGCCAAGAAGTGGGGGCGCGCACCGGGGAGCTGTTTTTT	CASSQEVGARTGELFF
TRBV4-3	TRBD1	.	TRBJ1-6	TGCGCCAGCAGCCGGGGTAGGCCAGGGGGGAATTCACCCCTCCACTTT	CASSRGRPGGNSPLHF
TRBV19	TRBD2	.	TRBJ2-7	TGTGCCAGTAGTGATCTAGCGGTCTCCTCCTACGAGCAGTACTTC	CASSDLAVSSYEQYF
TRBV4-2	TRBD2	few	TRBJ2-7	TGTGCCAGCAGCCAAGGACAGACTAGCGGGCTCTCTCCGGCCGAGCAGTACTTC	CASSQGQTSGLSPAEQYF
TRBV6-5	.	.	TRBJ1-2	TGTGCCAGCAGTGCGGGTCTTGATGGCTATGGCTACACCTTC	CASSAGLDGYGYTF
TRBV6-5	.	.	TRBJ2-5	TGTGCCAGCAGTTCCAGAGGGCTGGGGGAGACCCAGTACTTC	CASSSRGLGETQYF
TRBV19	.	few	TRBJ1-1	TGTGCCAGTGGCAGGGTGGGCACTGAAGCTTTCTTT	CASGRVGTEAFF
TRBV5-5	.	few	TRBJ2-3	TGTGCCAGCAGCTTGCGTGGGCAGGCAGATACGCAGTATTTT	CASSLRGQADTQYF
TRBV27	TRBD1	few	TRBJ2-3	TGTGCCAGCAGTCTCAGACAGGGGCAGACAGATACGCAGTATTTT	CASSLRQGQTDTQYF
TRBV18	TRBD1	few	TRBJ2-7	TGTGCCAGCTCATCCTTCTACGGGACAGGGGGCGTTTACGAGCAGTACTTC	CASSSFYGTGGVYEQYF
TRBV5-1	.	.	TRBJ1-2	TGCGCCAGCAGCTTGATCCCAGACTATGGCTACACCTTC	CASSLIPDYGYTF
TRBV7-3	.	many	TRBJ2-5	TGTGCCAGCAGCTTCCAAGGGAGGGAGACCCAGTACTTC	CASSFQGRETQYF
TRBV7-9	.	few	TRBJ2-6	TGTGCCAGCAGCTACATCCCCTCTGGGGCCAACGTCCTGACTTTC	CASSYIPSGANVLTF
TRBV7-9	.	few	TRBJ2-5	TGTGCCAGCAGCTTAGCGGGGGGGCCCCCAGAGACCCAGTACTTC	CASSLAGGPPETQYF
TRBV10-3	TRBD2	few	TRBJ2-1	TGTGCCATCAGTAGTATGAGCGGGGGCCTTAGTGAGCAGTTCTTC	CAISSMSGGLSEQFF
TRBV6-6	TRBD2	.	TRBJ2-5	TGTGCCAGCAGTATTGCGGGGGTGAGGGAGACCCAGTACTTC	CASSIAGVRETQYF
TRBV18	TRBD1	few	TRBJ1-5	TGTGCCAGCTCACTAGACAGGGGCGGGCAGCCCCAGCATTTT	CASSLDRGGQPQHF
TRBV7-2	TRBD2	.	TRBJ2-5	TGTGCCAGCAGCCCAAGCGGGGGGGCAAAGACCCAGTACTTC	CASSPSGGAKTQYF